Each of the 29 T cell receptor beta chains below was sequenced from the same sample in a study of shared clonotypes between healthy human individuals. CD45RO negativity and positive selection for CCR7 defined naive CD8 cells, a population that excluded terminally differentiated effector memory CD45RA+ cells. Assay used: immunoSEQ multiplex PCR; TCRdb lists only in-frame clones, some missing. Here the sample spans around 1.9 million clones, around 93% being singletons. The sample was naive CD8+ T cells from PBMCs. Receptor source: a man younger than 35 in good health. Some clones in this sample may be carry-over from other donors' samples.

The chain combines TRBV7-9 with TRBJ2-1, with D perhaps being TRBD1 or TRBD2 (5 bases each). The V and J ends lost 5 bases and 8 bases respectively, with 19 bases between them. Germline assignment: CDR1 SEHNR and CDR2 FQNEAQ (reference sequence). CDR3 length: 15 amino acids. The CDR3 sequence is CASSLPRPGTDEQFF. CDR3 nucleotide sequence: TGTGCCAGCAGCCTACCCCGTCCAGGGACCGATGAGCAGTTCTTC.

CDR3 sequence (DNA): TGTGCCAGTAGTATGATCGTCGGCGGGCCCAATGAGCAGTTCTTC. Amino acids: CASSMIVGGPNEQFF. V and J are TRBV19 and TRBJ2-1, with D possibly being TRBD2 (5 bases). The germline V gene encodes CDR1 LNHDA and CDR2 SQIVND (reference sequence). This CDR3 comprises 15 residues. The ends were cut back, 3 bases at V and 6 bases at J, with 15 bases in the middle.

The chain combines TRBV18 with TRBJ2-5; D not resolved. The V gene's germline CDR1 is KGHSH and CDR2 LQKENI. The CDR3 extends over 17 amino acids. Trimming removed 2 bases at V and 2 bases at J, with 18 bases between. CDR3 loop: CASSPKYVVGTQETQYF. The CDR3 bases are TGTGCCAGCTCACCAAAGTATGTAGTCGGTACTCAAGAGACCCAGTACTTC. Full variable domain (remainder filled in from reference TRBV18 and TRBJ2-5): NAGVMQNPRHLVRRRGQEARLRCSPMKGHSHVYWYRQLPEEGLKFMVYLQKENIIDESGMPKERFSAEFPKEGPSILRIQQVVRGDSAAYFCASSPKYVVGTQETQYFGPGTRLLVL.

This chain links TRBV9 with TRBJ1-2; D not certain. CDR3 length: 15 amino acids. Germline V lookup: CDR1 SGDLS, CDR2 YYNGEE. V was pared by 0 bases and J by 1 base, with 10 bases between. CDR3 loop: CASSVVAGLNYGYTF. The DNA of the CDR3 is TGTGCCAGCAGCGTAGTGGCAGGACTTAACTATGGCTACACCTTC. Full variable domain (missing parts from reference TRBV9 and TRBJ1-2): DSGVTQTPKHLITATGQRVTLRCSPRSGDLSVYWYQQSLDQGLQFLIQYYNGEERAKGNILERFSAQQFPDLHSELNLSSLELGDSALYFCASSVVAGLNYGYTFGSGTRLTVV.

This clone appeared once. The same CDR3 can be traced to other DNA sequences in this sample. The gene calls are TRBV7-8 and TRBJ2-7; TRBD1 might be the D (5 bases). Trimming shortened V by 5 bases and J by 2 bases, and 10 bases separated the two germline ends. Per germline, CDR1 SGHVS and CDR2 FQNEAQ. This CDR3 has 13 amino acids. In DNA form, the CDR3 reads TGTGCCAGCAGCCCAGGACAAACCTACGAGCAGTACTTC. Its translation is CASSPGQTYEQYF.

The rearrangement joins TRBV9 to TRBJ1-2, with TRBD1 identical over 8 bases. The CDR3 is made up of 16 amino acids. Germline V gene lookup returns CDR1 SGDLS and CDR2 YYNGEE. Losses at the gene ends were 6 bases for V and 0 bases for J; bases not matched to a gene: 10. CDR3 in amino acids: CASTGRGQAANYGYTF. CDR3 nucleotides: TGTGCCAGCACCGGAAGGGGACAGGCCGCTAACTATGGCTACACCTTC.

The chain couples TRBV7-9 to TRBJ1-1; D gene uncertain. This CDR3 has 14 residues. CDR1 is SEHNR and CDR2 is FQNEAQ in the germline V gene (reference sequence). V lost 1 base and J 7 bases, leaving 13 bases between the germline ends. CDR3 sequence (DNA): TGTGCCAGCAGCTTAGGATCGGGGTGGGTTGAAGCTTTCTTT. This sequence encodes CASSLGSGWVEAFF.

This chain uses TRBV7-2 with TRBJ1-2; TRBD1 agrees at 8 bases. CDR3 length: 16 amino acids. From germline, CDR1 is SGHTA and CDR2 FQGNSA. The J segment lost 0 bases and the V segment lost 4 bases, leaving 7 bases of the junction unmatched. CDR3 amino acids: CASSSRDRLTNYGYTF. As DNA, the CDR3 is TGTGCCAGCAGCTCCCGGGACAGGCTCACTAACTATGGCTACACCTTC.

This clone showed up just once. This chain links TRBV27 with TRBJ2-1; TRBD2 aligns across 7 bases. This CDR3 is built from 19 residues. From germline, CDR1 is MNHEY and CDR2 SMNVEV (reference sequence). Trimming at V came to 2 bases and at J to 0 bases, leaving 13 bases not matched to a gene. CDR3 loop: CASSLKGRDGGSSYNEQFF. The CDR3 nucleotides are TGTGCCAGCAGTTTAAAGGGTCGGGATGGCGGGAGCTCCTACAATGAGCAGTTCTTC.

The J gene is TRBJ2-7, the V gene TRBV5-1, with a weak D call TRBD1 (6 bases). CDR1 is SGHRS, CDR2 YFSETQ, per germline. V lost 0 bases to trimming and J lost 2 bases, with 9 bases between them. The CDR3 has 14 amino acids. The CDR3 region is CASSLEDRPYEQYF. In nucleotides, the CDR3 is TGCGCCAGCAGCTTGGAGGACAGACCCTACGAGCAGTACTTC.

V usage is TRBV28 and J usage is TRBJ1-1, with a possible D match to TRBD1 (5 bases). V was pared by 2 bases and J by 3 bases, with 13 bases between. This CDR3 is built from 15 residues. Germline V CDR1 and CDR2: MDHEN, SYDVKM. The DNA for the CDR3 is TGTGCCAGCAGTTTAGGAGGGGCGGGGGACACTGAAGCTTTCTTT. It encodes CASSLGGAGDTEAFF.

The CDR3 nucleotides read TGTGCCAGCAGCTACAGCTCTGGGGCCAACGTCCTGACTTTC. It encodes CASSYSSGANVLTF. The chain couples TRBV5-6 to TRBJ2-6; no firm D call. The V and J ends lost 3 bases and 0 bases respectively, with 4 bases between them. Germline loops: CDR1 SGHDT, CDR2 YYEEEE. This CDR3 region has 14 residues.

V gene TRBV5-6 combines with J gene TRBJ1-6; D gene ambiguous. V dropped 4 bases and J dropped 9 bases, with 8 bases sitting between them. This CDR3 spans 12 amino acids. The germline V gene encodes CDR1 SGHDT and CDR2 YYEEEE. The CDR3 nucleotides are TGTGCCAGCAGCCCCCTGGGTTCACCCCTCCACTTT. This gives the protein CASSPLGSPLHF.

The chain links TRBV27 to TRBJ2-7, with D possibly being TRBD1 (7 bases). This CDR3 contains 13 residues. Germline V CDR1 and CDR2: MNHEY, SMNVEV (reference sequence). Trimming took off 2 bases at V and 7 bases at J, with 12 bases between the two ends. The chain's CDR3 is CASSLTTGREQYF. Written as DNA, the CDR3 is TGTGCCAGCAGTTTAACGACAGGGAGGGAGCAGTACTTC.

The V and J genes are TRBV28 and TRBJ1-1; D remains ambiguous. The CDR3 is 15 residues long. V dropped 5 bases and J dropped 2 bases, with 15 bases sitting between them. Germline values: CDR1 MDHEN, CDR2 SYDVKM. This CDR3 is CASSPNSRPNTEAFF. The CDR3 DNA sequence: TGTGCCAGCAGTCCAAACAGTAGACCTAACACTGAAGCTTTCTTT.

The DNA for the CDR3 is TGTGCCAGCAGTCTCCCCACTTGGGGGCAGGAGACCCAGTACTTC. As protein: CASSLPTWGQETQYF. This rearrangement joins TRBV28 to TRBJ2-5, with D perhaps TRBD1 (6 bases). Trimming cost V 5 bases and J 5 bases, with 18 bases left between them. The length of the CDR3 is 15 residues. The V gene's germline CDR1 is MDHEN and CDR2 SYDVKM.

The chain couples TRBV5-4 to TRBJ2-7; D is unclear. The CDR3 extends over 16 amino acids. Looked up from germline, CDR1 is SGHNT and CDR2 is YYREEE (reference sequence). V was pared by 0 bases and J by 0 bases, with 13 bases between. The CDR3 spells CASSLAKVGRSYEQYF. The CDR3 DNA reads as TGTGCCAGCAGCTTGGCCAAGGTTGGACGCTCCTACGAGCAGTACTTC.

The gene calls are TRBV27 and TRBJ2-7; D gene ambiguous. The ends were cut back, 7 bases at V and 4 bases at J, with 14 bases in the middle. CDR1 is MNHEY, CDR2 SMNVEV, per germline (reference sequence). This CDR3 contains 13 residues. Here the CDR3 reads CASMVRARYEQYF. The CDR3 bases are TGTGCCAGCATGGTCCGGGCTCGGTACGAGCAGTACTTC.

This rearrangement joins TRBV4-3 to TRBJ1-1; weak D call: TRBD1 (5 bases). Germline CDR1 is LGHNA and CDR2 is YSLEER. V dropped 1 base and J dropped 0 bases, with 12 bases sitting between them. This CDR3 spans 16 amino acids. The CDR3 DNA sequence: TGCGCCAGCAGCCAAGGGGCAGGGAGTTTGAACACTGAAGCTTTCTTT. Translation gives CASSQGAGSLNTEAFF.

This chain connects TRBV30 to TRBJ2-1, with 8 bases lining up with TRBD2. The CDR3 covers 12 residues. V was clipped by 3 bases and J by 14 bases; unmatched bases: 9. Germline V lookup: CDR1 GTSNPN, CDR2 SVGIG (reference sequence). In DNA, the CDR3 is TGTGCCTGGAGCCCATTCGGGGGGGGGAAGTTCTTC. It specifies CAWSPFGGGKFF.

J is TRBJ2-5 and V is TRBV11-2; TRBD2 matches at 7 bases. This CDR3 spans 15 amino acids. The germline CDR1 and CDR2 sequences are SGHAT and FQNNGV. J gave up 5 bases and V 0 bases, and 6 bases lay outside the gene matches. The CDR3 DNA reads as TGTGCCAGCAGCTTAGATTGGCGGGAGACGGAGACCCAGTACTTC. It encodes CASSLDWRETETQYF.

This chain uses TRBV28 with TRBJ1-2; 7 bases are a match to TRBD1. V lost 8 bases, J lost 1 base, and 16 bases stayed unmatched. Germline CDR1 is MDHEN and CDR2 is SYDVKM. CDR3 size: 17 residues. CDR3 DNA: TGTGCCAGCCTCGAGGATGGGGGACAGCATTTTAACTATGGCTACACCTTC. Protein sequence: CASLEDGGQHFNYGYTF.

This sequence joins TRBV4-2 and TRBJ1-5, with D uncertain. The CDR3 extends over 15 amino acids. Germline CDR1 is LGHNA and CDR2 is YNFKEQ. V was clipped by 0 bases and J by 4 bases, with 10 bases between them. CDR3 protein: CASSQEGQPNQPQHF. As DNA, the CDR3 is TGTGCCAGCAGCCAAGAAGGGCAACCAAATCAGCCCCAGCATTTT.

The CDR3 DNA reads TGTGCCAGCAGCCTGGGACTAGCGACACCCACCGGGGAGCTGTTTTTT. It is translated as CASSLGLATPTGELFF. The J gene is TRBJ2-2, the V gene TRBV7-7; 10 bases map to TRBD2. V gave up 5 bases and J gave up 4 bases; unmatched junction bases: 7. The CDR3 runs 16 residues. Germline CDR1 reads SSHAT; CDR2 reads FNYEAQ (reference sequence).

The CDR3: CSPRKRKGTYNEQFF. In DNA, the CDR3 is TGCAGCCCCCGTAAGCGGAAGGGTACCTACAATGAGCAGTTCTTC. The gene calls are TRBV29-1 and TRBJ2-1, with TRBD2 as a possible D gene (5 bases). Trimming took off 8 bases at V and 2 bases at J, with 19 bases between the two ends. Germline V gene sequence: CDR1 SQVTM, CDR2 ANQGSEA. The CDR3 contains 15 residues.

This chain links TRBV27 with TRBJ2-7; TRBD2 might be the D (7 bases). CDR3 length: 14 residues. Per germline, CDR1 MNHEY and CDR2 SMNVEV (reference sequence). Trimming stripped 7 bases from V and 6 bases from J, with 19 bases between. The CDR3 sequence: CASTLGAGVAEQYF. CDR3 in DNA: TGTGCCAGCACCCTGGGGGCGGGAGTAGCCGAGCAGTACTTC.

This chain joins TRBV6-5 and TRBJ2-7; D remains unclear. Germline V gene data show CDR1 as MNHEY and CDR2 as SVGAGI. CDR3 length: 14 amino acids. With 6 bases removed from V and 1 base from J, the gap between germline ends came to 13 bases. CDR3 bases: TGTGCCAGCAGACTCCAAGTCGGGTCCTACGAGCAGTACTTC. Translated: CASRLQVGSYEQYF.

CDR3 bases: TGTGCCAGCAGCGAAGGAGGGACTAGCGGTGATACGCAGTATTTT. Amino acid sequence: CASSEGGTSGDTQYF. This chain joins TRBV6-4 and TRBJ2-3, with 11 bases identical to TRBD2. Losses at the gene ends were 6 bases for V and 6 bases for J; bases not matched to a gene: 8. CDR3 length equals 15 residues. Germline V gives CDR1 MRHNA, CDR2 SNTAGT.

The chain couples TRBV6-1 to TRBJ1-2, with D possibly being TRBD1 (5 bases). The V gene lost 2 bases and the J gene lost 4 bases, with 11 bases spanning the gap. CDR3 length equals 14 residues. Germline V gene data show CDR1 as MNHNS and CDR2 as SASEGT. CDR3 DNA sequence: TGTGCCAGCAGTGAATCGTGGGGCGGCTATGGCTACACCTTC. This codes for CASSESWGGYGYTF.